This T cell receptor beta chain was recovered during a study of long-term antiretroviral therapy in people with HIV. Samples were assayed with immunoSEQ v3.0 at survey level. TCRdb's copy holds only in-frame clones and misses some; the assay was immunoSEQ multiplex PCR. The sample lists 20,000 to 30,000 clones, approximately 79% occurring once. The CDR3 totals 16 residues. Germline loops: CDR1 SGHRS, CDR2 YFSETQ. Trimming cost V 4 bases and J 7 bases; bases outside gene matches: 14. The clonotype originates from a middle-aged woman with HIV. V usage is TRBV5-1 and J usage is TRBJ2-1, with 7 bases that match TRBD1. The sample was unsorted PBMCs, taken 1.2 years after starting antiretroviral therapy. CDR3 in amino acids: CASSPKTGLGVNEQFF. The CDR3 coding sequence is TGCGCCAGCAGCCCAAAGACAGGGCTGGGGGTAAATGAGCAGTTCTTC. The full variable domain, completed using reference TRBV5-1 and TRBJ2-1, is KAGVTQTPRYLIKTRGQQVTLSCSPISGHRSVSWYQQTPGQGLQFLFEYFSETQRNKGNFPGRFSGRQFSNSRSEMNVSTLELGDSALYLCASSPKTGLGVNEQFFGPGTRLTVL.